The 4 T cell receptor beta chains below come from one sample, sequenced in a study of PD-L1 blockade in urothelial cancer. Noted time point: peripheral blood 6 weeks after treatment start. The table came from immunoSEQ multiplex PCR; TCRdb's copy has only in-frame clones and leaves some out. The sample consists of around 33,000 clones, approximately 90% of them appearing once. The material sequenced was PBMCs, taken around atezolizumab (anti-PD-L1) treatment. These receptors were collected from an elderly man with urothelial cancer.

The J gene is TRBJ1-2, the V gene TRBV28, with 8 bases aligning to TRBD1. This CDR3 contains 14 residues. The junction had 9 bases not matched to a gene; V was cut back by 6 bases and J by 6 bases. CDR1 is MDHEN and CDR2 is SYDVKM in the germline V gene. The CDR3 spells CASSPDGTGHGYTF. The CDR3 DNA is TGTGCCAGCAGCCCGGACGGGACAGGCCATGGCTACACCTTC.

This chain connects TRBV11-2 to TRBJ2-7; TRBD1 is a possible D gene (6 bases). The germline V gene has CDR1 SGHAT and CDR2 FQNNGV. Trimming shortened V by 4 bases and J by 1 base, and 11 bases separated the two germline ends. This CDR3 contains 14 residues. The chain's CDR3 is CASSWAGASYEQYF. CDR3 nucleotide sequence: TGTGCCAGCAGCTGGGCAGGGGCTTCCTACGAGCAGTACTTC.

The rearrangement uses TRBV18 and TRBJ1-2; perhaps TRBD1 as D (5 bases). The germline V gene has CDR1 KGHSH and CDR2 LQKENI. V was trimmed by 3 bases and J by 1 base, leaving 12 bases between them. This CDR3 has 15 amino acids. The DNA for the CDR3 is TGTGCCAGCTCACCCTCGGGGGTCCTTAACTATGGCTACACCTTC. Translating gives CASSPSGVLNYGYTF.

This CDR3 is CASSESGRGGYQETQYF. The CDR3 DNA sequence: TGTGCCAGCAGTGAATCCGGGAGGGGGGGCTACCAAGAGACCCAGTACTTC. The genes are TRBV6-1 and TRBJ2-5; 8 bases map to TRBD2. J was trimmed by 0 bases and V by 2 bases; bases with no gene match: 8. CDR1 and CDR2 (germline): MNHNS, SASEGT. The CDR3 is made up of 17 amino acids.